The 15 T cell receptor beta chains below were found in one sample sequenced in a study of chronic HIV infection and antiretroviral therapy. TCRdb re-derived calls from the 5' RACE reads in MiXCR, one entry per CDR3 protein. Found here are about 38,000 distinct CDR3 sequences, about 8.9% of them singletons; the top ten hold 2.9%. Sequencing used peripheral blood. The receptors stem from an adult who had HIV and had not received antiretroviral therapy, or was an uninfected healthy control (not recorded which).

This clonotype has at least ten counts. The chain is built from TRBV15 and TRBJ2-6, with 8 positions matching TRBD1. This CDR3 spans 16 amino acids. The trim removed 5 bases at V and 0 bases at J, leaving 3 bases unmatched. Germline V gene sequence: CDR1 LNHNV, CDR2 YYDKDF (reference sequence). The CDR3 DNA reads TGTGCCACCAGCGGGGACAGGCCCTCTGGGGCCAACGTCCTGACTTTC. Residues: CATSGDRPSGANVLTF. Using reference TRBV15 and TRBJ2-6 for the parts outside the CDR3, the full variable domain is DAMVIQNPRYQVTQFGKPVTLSCSQTLNHNVMYWYQQKSSQAPKLLFHYYDKDFNNEADTPDNFQSRRPNTSFCFLDIRSPGLGDTAMYLCATSGDRPSGANVLTFGAGSRLTVL.

This clonotype was counted a few times. The chain links TRBV28 to TRBJ2-1, with 12 bases that match TRBD2. Germline V gene data show CDR1 as MDHEN and CDR2 as SYDVKM. V lost 6 bases and J lost 7; bases outside the gene matches: 4. CDR3 length equals 14 residues. This CDR3 reads CASRGGTSGNEQFF. DNA for the CDR3: TGTGCCAGCAGGGGTGGGACTAGCGGGAATGAGCAGTTCTTC.

This sequence joins TRBV7-2 and TRBJ1-6; TRBD1 aligns across 7 bases. The CDR3 totals 15 residues. CDR1 SGHTA and CDR2 FQGNSA come from the germline V gene. Losses at the gene ends were 3 bases for V and 7 bases for J; bases not matched to a gene: 6. This CDR3 reads CASSFRDRPNSPLHF. The DNA of the CDR3 is TGTGCCAGCAGCTTTAGGGACAGACCAAATTCACCCCTCCACTTT.

This clonotype occurred a few times. The J gene is TRBJ1-1, the V gene TRBV7-8, with D perhaps TRBD1 (6 bases). CDR1 and CDR2 (germline): SGHVS, FQNEAQ. V lost 5 bases and J lost 4, with 17 bases in between. CDR3 length: 15 amino acids. CDR3 DNA sequence: TGTGCCAGCAGCGGGGGGGCAGGGGAGGGCACTGAAGCTTTCTTT. It is translated as CASSGGAGEGTEAFF.

The chain joins TRBV27 to TRBJ1-2; weak D call: TRBD1 (5 bases). The CDR3 totals 13 residues. V was trimmed by 4 bases and J by 6 bases, leaving 12 bases between them. Looked up from germline, CDR1 is MNHEY and CDR2 is SMNVEV (reference sequence). CDR3 sequence reads: CASSWDGTHGYTF. In DNA form, the CDR3 reads TGTGCCAGCAGTTGGGACGGCACGCATGGCTACACCTTC.

This clonotype was found many times. The rearrangement uses TRBV6-4 and TRBJ2-3, with 8 bases identical to TRBD1. CDR1 is MRHNA, CDR2 SNTAGT, per germline. V dropped 5 bases and J dropped 3; count of bases not matched to a gene: 7. The CDR3 length is 15 residues. This CDR3 reads CASSSGQGATDTQYF. CDR3 DNA sequence: TGTGCCAGCAGTTCCGGACAGGGAGCTACAGATACGCAGTATTTT.

V is TRBV5-1 and J is TRBJ1-3, with D possibly TRBD1 on 5 matching bases. V lost 7 bases and J 0 bases, leaving 14 bases between the germline ends. The CDR3 is 15 amino acids. Germline V gene data show CDR1 as SGHRS and CDR2 as YFSETQ. CDR3 in amino acids: CASLSRGDSGNTIYF. Here the CDR3 DNA reads TGCGCCAGCCTGAGCCGGGGCGACTCTGGAAACACCATATATTTT. Based on the CDR3 plus reference TRBV5-1 and TRBJ1-3, the full variable domain is KAGVTQTPRYLIKTRGQQVTLSCSPISGHRSVSWYQQTPGQGLQFLFEYFSETQRNKGNFPGRFSGRQFSNSRSEMNVSTLELGDSALYLCASLSRGDSGNTIYFGEGSWLTVV.

This chain connects TRBV9 to TRBJ2-3, with 9 bases matching TRBD2. The J segment lost 1 base and the V segment lost 4 bases, leaving 10 bases of the junction unmatched. The CDR3 has 17 amino acids. Germline CDR1 reads SGDLS; CDR2 reads YYNGEE. The CDR3 sequence is CASSPYVAGGGTDTQYF. Written as DNA, the CDR3 is TGTGCCAGCAGCCCCTATGTGGCGGGGGGGGGCACAGATACGCAGTATTTT.

This clonotype was seen at least ten times. The genes are TRBV29-1 and TRBJ2-1, with D hard to call. The germline V and J ends were trimmed by 4 bases and 1 base, with 8 bases remaining between them. In germline, CDR1 is SQVTM, CDR2 ANQGSEA. CDR3 size: 13 residues. The CDR3 nucleotides are TGCAGCGTTGCTCTGCCATCCTACAATGAGCAGTTCTTC. It codes for CSVALPSYNEQFF.

This clonotype was picked up many times. This chain's CDR3 is CSARRSLAGYEQYF. CDR3 nucleotides: TGCAGTGCTAGAAGGAGCCTAGCGGGATACGAGCAGTACTTC. The J gene is TRBJ2-7, the V gene TRBV20-1; the match to TRBD2 covers 9 bases. The V and J ends lost 2 bases and 4 bases, in that order; junction bases with no gene match: 6. CDR3 length: 14 residues. Germline V CDR1 and CDR2: DFQATT, SNEGSKA (reference sequence).

With regard to this clonotype: A much larger clone differs by one base, so this may be a read error. This chain uses TRBV15 with TRBJ2-7; maybe TRBD1 (5 bases). The length of the CDR3 is 14 residues. The V gene's germline CDR1 is LNHNV and CDR2 YYDKDF (reference sequence). In DNA, the CDR3 is TGTGCCACCAGCAGAGACAGGGTCTCCGACGAGCAGTACTTC. This translates into CATSRDRVSDEQYF. The whole variable domain, remainder taken from reference TRBV15 and TRBJ2-7, is DAMVIQNPRYQVTQFGKPVTLSCSQTLNHNVMYWYQQKSSQAPKLLFHYYDKDFNNEADTPDNFQSRRPNTSFCFLDIRSPGLGDTAMYLCATSRDRVSDEQYFGPGTRLTVT.

The table lists this clonotype with many counts. V is TRBV5-1 and J is TRBJ2-3, with a possible D match to TRBD2 (5 bases). V was cut by 1 base and J by 5 bases, with 11 bases left in between. This CDR3 region has 14 residues. CDR1 is SGHRS and CDR2 is YFSETQ in the germline V gene. CDR3 sequence: CASSLSARGDTQYF. The CDR3 DNA is TGCGCCAGCAGCTTGTCGGCACGGGGAGATACGCAGTATTTT.

This clonotype has only a few counts. This chain uses TRBV11-2 with TRBJ2-2; TRBD1 agrees at 8 bases. The ends lost 4 bases at V and 5 bases at J; junction bases unmatched: 12. CDR1 and CDR2 (germline): SGHAT, FQNNGV. The length of the CDR3 is 17 residues. CDR3: CASSSNRQGRRTGELFF. The DNA for the CDR3 is TGTGCCAGCAGCTCAAATCGACAGGGGAGGCGAACCGGGGAGCTGTTTTTT.

The genes are TRBV10-2 and TRBJ2-6; the match to TRBD1 covers 9 bases. Germline CDR1 and CDR2: WSHSY and SAAADI. After removal of 6 bases from V and 4 bases from J, the junction contained 7 bases not matched to a gene. The CDR3 runs 16 residues. The CDR3 nucleotides read TGCGCCAGCAGGCCCGGGACAGGGATCGGGGCCAACGTCCTGACTTTC. Translation: CASRPGTGIGANVLTF.

This clonotype came up many times. This chain links TRBV2 with TRBJ1-4, with D hard to call. The CDR3 is 13 residues long. The V end was cut by 4 bases, the J end by 5 bases, with 8 bases between. CDR1 SNHLY and CDR2 FYNNEI come from the germline V gene. The CDR3 sequence: CASSGPLNEKLFF. The CDR3 nucleotides read TGTGCCAGCAGTGGGCCCCTGAATGAAAAACTGTTTTTT.